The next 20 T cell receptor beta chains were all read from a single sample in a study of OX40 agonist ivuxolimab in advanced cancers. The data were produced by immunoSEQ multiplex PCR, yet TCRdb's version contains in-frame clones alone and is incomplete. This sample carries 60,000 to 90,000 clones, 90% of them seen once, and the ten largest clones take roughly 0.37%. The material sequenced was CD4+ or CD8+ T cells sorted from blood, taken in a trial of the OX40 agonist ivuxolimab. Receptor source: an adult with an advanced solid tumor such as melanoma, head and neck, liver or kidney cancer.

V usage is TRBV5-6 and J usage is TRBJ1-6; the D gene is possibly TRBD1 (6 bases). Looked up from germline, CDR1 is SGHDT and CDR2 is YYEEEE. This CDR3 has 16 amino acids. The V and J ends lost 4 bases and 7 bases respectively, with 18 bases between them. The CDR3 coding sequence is TGTGCCAGCAGCCCCGCCGGCGGCAGGGGAAATTCACCCCTCCACTTT. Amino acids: CASSPAGGRGNSPLHF.

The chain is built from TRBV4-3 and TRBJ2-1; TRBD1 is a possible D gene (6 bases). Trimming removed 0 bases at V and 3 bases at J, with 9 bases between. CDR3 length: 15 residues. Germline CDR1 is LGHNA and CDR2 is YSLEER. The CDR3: CASSQDHRVYNEQFF. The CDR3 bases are TGCGCCAGCAGCCAAGACCACAGGGTCTACAATGAGCAGTTCTTC.

This CDR3 is CASSLTGNYEQYF. The CDR3 DNA reads as TGCGCCAGCAGCTTAACAGGGAACTACGAGCAGTACTTC. The chain is built from TRBV5-1 and TRBJ2-7, with a tentative D call TRBD1 (6 bases). The CDR3 runs 13 residues. Germline values: CDR1 SGHRS, CDR2 YFSETQ. With 2 bases removed from V and 3 bases from J, the gap between germline ends came to 9 bases.

The CDR3 sequence is CASSRLAGTDTQYF. CDR3 coding DNA: TGCGCCAGCAGCCGACTAGCGGGGACAGATACGCAGTATTTT. The chain couples TRBV5-1 to TRBJ2-3; TRBD2 matches 11 bases. From germline, CDR1 is SGHRS and CDR2 YFSETQ. The CDR3 is 14 residues long. Losses at the gene ends were 4 bases for V and 3 bases for J; bases not matched to a gene: 1.

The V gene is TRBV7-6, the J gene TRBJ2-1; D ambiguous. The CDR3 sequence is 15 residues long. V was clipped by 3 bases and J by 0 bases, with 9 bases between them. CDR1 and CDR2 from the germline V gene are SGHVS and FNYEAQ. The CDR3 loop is CASSLNVYSYNEQFF. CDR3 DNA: TGTGCCAGCAGCTTGAACGTTTACTCCTACAATGAGCAGTTCTTC.

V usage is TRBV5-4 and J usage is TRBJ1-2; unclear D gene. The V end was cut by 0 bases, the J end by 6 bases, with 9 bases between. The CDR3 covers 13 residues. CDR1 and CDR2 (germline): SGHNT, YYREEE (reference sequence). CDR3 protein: CASSLEREDGYTF. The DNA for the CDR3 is TGTGCCAGCAGCTTGGAACGGGAGGATGGCTACACCTTC. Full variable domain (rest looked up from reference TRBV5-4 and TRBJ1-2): ETGVTQSPTHLIKTRGQQVTLRCSSQSGHNTVSWYQQALGQGPQFIFQYYREEENGRGNFPPRFSGLQFPNYSSELNVNALELDDSALYLCASSLEREDGYTFGSGTRLTVV.

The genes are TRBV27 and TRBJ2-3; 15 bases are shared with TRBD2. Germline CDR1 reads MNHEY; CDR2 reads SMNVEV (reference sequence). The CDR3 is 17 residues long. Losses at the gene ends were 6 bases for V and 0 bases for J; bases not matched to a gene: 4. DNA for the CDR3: TGTGCCAGCAGAGGGACTAGCGGGAGGATCAGCACAGATACGCAGTATTTT. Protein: CASRGTSGRISTDTQYF.

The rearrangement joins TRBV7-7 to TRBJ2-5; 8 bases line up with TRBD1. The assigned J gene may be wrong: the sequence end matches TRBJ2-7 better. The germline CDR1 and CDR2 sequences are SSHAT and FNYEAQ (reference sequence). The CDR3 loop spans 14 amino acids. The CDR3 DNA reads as TGTGCCAGCAGCAAAGCGACAGGGGCCTACGAGCAGTACTTC. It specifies CASSKATGAYEQYF.

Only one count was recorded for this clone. CDR3 protein: CASRSKTGGGETQYF. The CDR3 DNA is TGCGCCAGCAGGTCTAAGACAGGGGGCGGGGAGACCCAGTACTTC. This chain uses TRBV5-1 with TRBJ2-5; 10 nucleotides agree with TRBD1. Germline assignment: CDR1 SGHRS and CDR2 YFSETQ. V lost 5 bases to trimming and J lost 5 bases; unmatched junction nucleotides: 9. The CDR3 runs to 15 residues.

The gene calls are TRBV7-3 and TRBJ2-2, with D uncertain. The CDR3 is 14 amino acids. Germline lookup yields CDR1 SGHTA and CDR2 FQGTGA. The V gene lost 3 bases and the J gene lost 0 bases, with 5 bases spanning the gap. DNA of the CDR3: TGTGCCAGCAGCTTGGAATCGAACACCGGGGAGCTGTTTTTT. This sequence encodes CASSLESNTGELFF.

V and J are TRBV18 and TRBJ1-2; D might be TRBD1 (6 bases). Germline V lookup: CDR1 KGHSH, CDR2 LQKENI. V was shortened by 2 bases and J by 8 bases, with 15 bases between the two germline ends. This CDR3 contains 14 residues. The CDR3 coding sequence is TGTGCCAGCTCACCATCGGGGGCTGGAGAAGGCTACACCTTC. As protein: CASSPSGAGEGYTF.

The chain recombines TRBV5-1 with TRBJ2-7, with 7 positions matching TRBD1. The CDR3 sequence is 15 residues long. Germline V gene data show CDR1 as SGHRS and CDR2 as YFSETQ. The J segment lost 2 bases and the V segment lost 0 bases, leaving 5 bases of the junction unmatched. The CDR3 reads CASSLDGTATYEQYF. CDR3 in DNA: TGCGCCAGCAGCTTGGATGGGACAGCAACCTACGAGCAGTACTTC.

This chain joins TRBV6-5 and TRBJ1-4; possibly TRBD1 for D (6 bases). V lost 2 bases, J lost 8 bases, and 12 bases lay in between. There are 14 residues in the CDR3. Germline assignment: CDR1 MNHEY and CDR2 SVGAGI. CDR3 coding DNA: TGTGCCAGCAGTTACGGACAGTCCGGGGAAAAACTGTTTTTT. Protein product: CASSYGQSGEKLFF.

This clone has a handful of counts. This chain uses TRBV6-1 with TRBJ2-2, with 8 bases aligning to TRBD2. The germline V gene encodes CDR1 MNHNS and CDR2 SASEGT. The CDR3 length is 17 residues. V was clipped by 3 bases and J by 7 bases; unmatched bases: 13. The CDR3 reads CASSDKRGTLFGGELFF. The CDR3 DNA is TGTGCCAGCAGTGACAAGCGGGGGACACTTTTTGGCGGGGAGCTGTTTTTT.

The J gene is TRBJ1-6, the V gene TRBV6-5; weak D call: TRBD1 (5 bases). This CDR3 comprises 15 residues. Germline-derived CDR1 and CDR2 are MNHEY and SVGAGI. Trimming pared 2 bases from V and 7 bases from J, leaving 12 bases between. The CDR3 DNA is TGTGCCAGCAGTTACCAGGGAAAGGAGAATTCACCCCTCCACTTT. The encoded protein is CASSYQGKENSPLHF.

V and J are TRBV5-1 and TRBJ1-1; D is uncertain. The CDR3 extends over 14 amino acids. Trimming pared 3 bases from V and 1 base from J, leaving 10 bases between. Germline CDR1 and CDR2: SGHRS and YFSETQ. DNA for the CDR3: TGCGCCAGCAGCTCGGACGGGGAGAACACTGAAGCTTTCTTT. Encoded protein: CASSSDGENTEAFF. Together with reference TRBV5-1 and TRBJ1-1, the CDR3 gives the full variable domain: KAGVTQTPRYLIKTRGQQVTLSCSPISGHRSVSWYQQTPGQGLQFLFEYFSETQRNKGNFPGRFSGRQFSNSRSEMNVSTLELGDSALYLCASSSDGENTEAFFGQGTRLTVV.

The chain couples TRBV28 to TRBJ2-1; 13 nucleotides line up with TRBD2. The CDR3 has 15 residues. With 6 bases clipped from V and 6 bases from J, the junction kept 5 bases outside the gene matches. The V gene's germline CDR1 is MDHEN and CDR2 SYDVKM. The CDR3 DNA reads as TGTGCCAGCAGCAAGGGACTAGCGGGGTCCAATGAGCAGTTCTTC. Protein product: CASSKGLAGSNEQFF. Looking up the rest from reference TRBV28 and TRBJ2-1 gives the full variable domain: DVKVTQSSRYLVKRTGEKVFLECVQDMDHENMFWYRQDPGLGLRLIYFSYDVKMKEKGDIPEGYSVSREKKERFSLILESASTNQTSMYLCASSKGLAGSNEQFFGPGTRLTVL.

The CDR3 sequence is CASSQDSNYGYTF. CDR3 bases: TGTGCCAGCTCACAGGACAGTAACTATGGCTACACCTTC. The chain combines TRBV18 with TRBJ1-2, with a weak D call TRBD1 (6 bases). CDR1 and CDR2 from the germline V gene are KGHSH and LQKENI. Trimming took off 4 bases at V and 1 base at J, with 7 bases between the two ends. The CDR3 spans 13 residues.

The DNA of the CDR3 is TGTGCCAGCAGCCCCAGGGCCCAAGAGACCCAGTACTTC. As protein: CASSPRAQETQYF. This sequence joins TRBV7-9 and TRBJ2-5; weak D call: TRBD1 (5 bases). V lost 5 bases and J 1 base, leaving 8 bases between the germline ends. The CDR3 runs to 13 residues. In germline, CDR1 is SEHNR, CDR2 FQNEAQ (reference sequence).

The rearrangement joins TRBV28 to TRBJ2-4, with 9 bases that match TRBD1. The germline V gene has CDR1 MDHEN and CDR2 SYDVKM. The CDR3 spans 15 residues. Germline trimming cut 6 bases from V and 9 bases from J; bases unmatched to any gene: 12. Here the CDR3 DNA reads TGTGCCAGCAGGGACACCGGGACAGGGAACGCCATTCAGTACTTC. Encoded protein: CASRDTGTGNAIQYF.